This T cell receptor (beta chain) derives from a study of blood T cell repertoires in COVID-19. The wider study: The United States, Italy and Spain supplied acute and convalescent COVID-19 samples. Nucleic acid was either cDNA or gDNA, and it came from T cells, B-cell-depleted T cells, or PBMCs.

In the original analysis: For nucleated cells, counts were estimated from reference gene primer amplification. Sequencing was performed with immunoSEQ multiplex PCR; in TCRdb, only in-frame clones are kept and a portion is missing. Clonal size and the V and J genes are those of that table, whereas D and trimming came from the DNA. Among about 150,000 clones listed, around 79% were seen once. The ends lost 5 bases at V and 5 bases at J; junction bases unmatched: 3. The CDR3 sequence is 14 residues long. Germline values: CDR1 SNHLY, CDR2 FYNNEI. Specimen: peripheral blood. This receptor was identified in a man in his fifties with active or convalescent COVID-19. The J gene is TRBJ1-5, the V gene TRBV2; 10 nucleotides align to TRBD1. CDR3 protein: CASSRGTGDQPQHF. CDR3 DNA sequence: TGTGCCAGCAGTCGTGGGACAGGGGATCAGCCCCAGCATTTT.